Listed below are T cell receptor beta chains from one sample, sequenced in a study of blood T cell repertoires in COVID-19. Here immunoSEQ multiplex PCR was the method, and the copy in TCRdb shows in-frame clones only, minus some. The data show 150,000 to 200,000 clones, less than 90% seen once. The sample was PBMCs or T cells enriched from blood (not recorded which). The receptors derive from a woman aged 45-65 years who had recovered from COVID-19. The conserved cysteine and the conserved F or W are not part of the CDR3 here. The order of the fields is V gene, J gene, CDR3 protein.

v_call: TRBV6-6
j_call: TRBJ1-6
cdr3_aa: ASSSDRASPLH

v_call: TRBV30
j_call: TRBJ1-3
cdr3_aa: AWSGYRGGNTIY

v_call: TRBV11-2
j_call: TRBJ1-6
cdr3_aa: ASRSRQGSYNSPLH

v_call: TRBV3-1/TRBV3-2
j_call: TRBJ2-1
cdr3_aa: ASSQDFTSGIRNEQF

v_call: TRBV28
j_call: TRBJ1-5
cdr3_aa: ASSLGDSRSNQPQH

v_call: TRBV19
j_call: TRBJ1-5
cdr3_aa: ASTDRGGNSNQPQH

v_call: TRBV5-1
j_call: TRBJ2-1
cdr3_aa: ASSPGLADYNEQF

v_call: TRBV7-9
j_call: TRBJ2-3
cdr3_aa: ASSLAGGDLSQY

v_call: TRBV7-9
j_call: TRBJ2-7
cdr3_aa: ASSLGLGLATHEQY

v_call: TRBV27
j_call: TRBJ2-1
cdr3_aa: ASSLTSGRAFYEQF

v_call: TRBV7-2
j_call: TRBJ2-2
cdr3_aa: ASSINPGGNTGELF

v_call: TRBV5-1
j_call: TRBJ2-7
cdr3_aa: ASSPGTESYEQY

v_call: TRBV28
j_call: TRBJ1-5
cdr3_aa: ASSPLDRGNQPQH

v_call: TRBV2
j_call: TRBJ2-7
cdr3_aa: ASSTHREQY

v_call: TRBV7-2
j_call: TRBJ2-1
cdr3_aa: ASSFTGGSYNEQF

v_call: TRBV7-2
j_call: TRBJ1-5
cdr3_aa: ASSLGGEQVQPQH

v_call: TRBV27
j_call: TRBJ1-2
cdr3_aa: ASSSLGLYGYT

v_call: TRBV27
j_call: TRBJ1-2
cdr3_aa: ASSFYGGLGYGYT

v_call: TRBV6-5
j_call: TRBJ2-6
cdr3_aa: ASSYSSGGVLT

v_call: TRBV5-1
j_call: TRBJ1-2
cdr3_aa: ASTWGDGSYGYT

v_call: TRBV29-1
j_call: TRBJ2-5
cdr3_aa: SVDGRAETQY

v_call: TRBV7-2
j_call: TRBJ2-7
cdr3_aa: ASRTSGAGTSLHEQY

v_call: TRBV2
j_call: TRBJ1-2
cdr3_aa: ASSAQVSNYGYT

v_call: TRBV13
j_call: TRBJ2-7
cdr3_aa: ASSCSGRGPEAIVYEQY

v_call: TRBV7-9
j_call: TRBJ2-1
cdr3_aa: ASNLRGNEQF

v_call: TRBV7-9
j_call: TRBJ2-2
cdr3_aa: ASSSTGAANTGELF

v_call: TRBV5-5
j_call: TRBJ1-2
cdr3_aa: ASSDGQGALFYGYT

v_call: TRBV10-3
j_call: TRBJ2-1
cdr3_aa: AIMGQGVFNEQF

v_call: TRBV11-1
j_call: TRBJ2-7
cdr3_aa: ASSSGGLAGAYEQY

v_call: TRBV28
j_call: TRBJ1-4
cdr3_aa: ASSLGPRGGKLF

v_call: TRBV4-3
j_call: TRBJ2-1
cdr3_aa: ASSQETGLHNEQF

v_call: TRBV5-4
j_call: TRBJ1-1
cdr3_aa: ASSFQIRTANWRSEAF

v_call: TRBV5-4
j_call: TRBJ2-4
cdr3_aa: ASYPQGGDIQY

v_call: TRBV5-1
j_call: TRBJ1-3
cdr3_aa: ASSLAVSSGNTIY

v_call: TRBV5-5
j_call: TRBJ2-7
cdr3_aa: ATSPGTGGTGQY

v_call: TRBV20-1
j_call: TRBJ1-1
cdr3_aa: SAGGTKAF

v_call: TRBV24-1
j_call: TRBJ2-7
cdr3_aa: ATSAFGQQY

v_call: TRBV19
j_call: TRBJ2-1
cdr3_aa: ASSIDLAPYNEQF

v_call: TRBV9
j_call: TRBJ2-1
cdr3_aa: ASSVSAGSLGANEQF